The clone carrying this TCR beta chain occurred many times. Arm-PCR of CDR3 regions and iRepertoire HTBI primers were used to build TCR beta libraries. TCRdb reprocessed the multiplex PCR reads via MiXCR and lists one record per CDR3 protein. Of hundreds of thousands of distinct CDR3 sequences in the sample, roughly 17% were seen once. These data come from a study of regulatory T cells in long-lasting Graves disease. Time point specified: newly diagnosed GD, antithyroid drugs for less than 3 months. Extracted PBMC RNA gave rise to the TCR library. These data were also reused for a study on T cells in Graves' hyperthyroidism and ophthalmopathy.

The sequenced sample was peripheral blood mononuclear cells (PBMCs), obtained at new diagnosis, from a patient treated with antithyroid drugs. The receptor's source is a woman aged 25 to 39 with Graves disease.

For the CDR3, the DNA is TGTGCCAGCAGCCAGGGCCGACCGCCAACTTTCTTT. It is translated as CASSQGRPPTFF. V usage is TRBV3-1 and J usage is TRBJ1-1; D is ambiguous. CDR3 length: 12 residues. Germline V gene data show CDR1 as LGHDT and CDR2 as YNNKEL (reference sequence). The V and J ends lost 3 bases and 12 bases respectively, with 14 bases between them.